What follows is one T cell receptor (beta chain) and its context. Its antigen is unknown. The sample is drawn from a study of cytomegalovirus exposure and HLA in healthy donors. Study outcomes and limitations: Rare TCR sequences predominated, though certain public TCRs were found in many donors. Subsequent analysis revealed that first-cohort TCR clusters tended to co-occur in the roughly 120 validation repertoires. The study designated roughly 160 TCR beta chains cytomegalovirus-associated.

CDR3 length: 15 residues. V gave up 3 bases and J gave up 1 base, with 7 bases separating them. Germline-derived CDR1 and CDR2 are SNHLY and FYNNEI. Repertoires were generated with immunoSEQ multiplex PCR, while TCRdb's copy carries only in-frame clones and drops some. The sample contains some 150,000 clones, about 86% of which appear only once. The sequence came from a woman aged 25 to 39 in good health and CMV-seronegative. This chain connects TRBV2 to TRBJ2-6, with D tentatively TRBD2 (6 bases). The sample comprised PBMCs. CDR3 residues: CASSEGGSGANVLTF. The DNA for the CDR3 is TGTGCCAGCAGTGAGGGGGGTTCTGGGGCCAACGTCCTGACTTTC. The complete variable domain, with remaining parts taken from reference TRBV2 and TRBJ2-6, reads EPEVTQTPSHQVTQMGQEVILRCVPISNHLYFYWYRQILGQKVEFLVSFYNNEISEKSEIFDDQFSVERPDGSNFTLKIRSTKLEDSAMYFCASSEGGSGANVLTFGAGSRLTVL.